One sample yielded the 23 T cell receptor beta chains listed below, sequenced in a study of control samples from healthy donors and cancer patients. TCRdb keeps only in-frame clones here, not all; method: immunoSEQ multiplex PCR. Of 130,000 or so clones listed, roughly 94% were seen once; the top ten hold 14%. The sequencing sample was made of PBMCs. These receptors were taken from a man in his 60s with colorectal cancer.

The V call is TRBV19, the J call TRBJ2-7, with TRBD1 matching over 7 bases. Unmatched junction bases numbered 5, after V lost 3 bases and J lost 3 bases. CDR1 LNHDA and CDR2 SQIVND come from the germline V gene (reference sequence). The length of the CDR3 is 14 residues. Here the CDR3 reads CASSIRDSDYEQYF. Written as DNA, the CDR3 is TGTGCCAGTAGTATCCGGGACAGTGACTACGAGCAGTACTTC.

The sample holds a few counts of this clone. The identical CDR3 is also encoded by other nucleotide sequences in the sample. The rearrangement joins TRBV18 to TRBJ1-1; D unclear. The CDR3 contains 12 residues. V lost 2 bases and J lost 0, with 1 base in between. Germline V gene lookup returns CDR1 KGHSH and CDR2 LQKENI. The CDR3 reads CASSPMNTEAFF. The DNA of the CDR3 is TGTGCCAGCTCACCAATGAACACTGAAGCTTTCTTT.

This chain connects TRBV7-2 to TRBJ1-3, with D possibly matching TRBD1 (5 bases). V gave up 0 bases and J gave up 8 bases, with 11 bases separating them. The CDR3 length is 14 residues. Looked up from germline, CDR1 is SGHTA and CDR2 is FQGNSA. The CDR3 DNA follows: TGTGCCAGCAGCTTAGCGCTCGGGACGGACACCATATATTTT. Amino acid sequence: CASSLALGTDTIYF.

The sample holds a few counts of this clone. V is TRBV6-6 and J is TRBJ2-1, with 8 nucleotides matching TRBD1. The CDR3 runs to 14 residues. V shed 4 bases and J 4 bases; nucleotides not matched to a gene: 3. The germline gives CDR1 MNHNY, CDR2 SVGAGI (reference sequence). The CDR3 spells CASSWTGTYNEQFF. DNA for the CDR3: TGTGCCAGCAGTTGGACAGGGACTTACAATGAGCAGTTCTTC.

The chain employs TRBV6-6 and TRBJ1-2; unclear D gene. CDR3 length: 12 amino acids. Trimming took 4 bases from V and 2 from J, leaving 5 bases between them. Germline values: CDR1 MNHNY, CDR2 SVGAGI (reference sequence). As DNA, the CDR3 is TGTGCCAGCAGTTTCGACAACTATGGCTACACCTTC. Translating it yields CASSFDNYGYTF.

The rearrangement joins TRBV5-6 to TRBJ1-3; D ambiguous. This CDR3 is 15 amino acids long. The V and J ends lost 0 bases and 1 base respectively, with 8 bases between them. CDR1 and CDR2 (germline): SGHDT, YYEEEE. Written as DNA, the CDR3 is TGTGCCAGCAGCTTGGCGGGAGGTTCTGGAAACACCATATATTTT. Its translation: CASSLAGGSGNTIYF.

The CDR3 loop is CASSPGGGRNTGELFF. The CDR3 DNA reads as TGTGCCAGCAGCCCGGGCGGGGGCCGGAACACCGGGGAGCTGTTTTTT. V and J are TRBV11-2 and TRBJ2-2; tentatively, D is TRBD2 (7 bases). Trimming removed 5 bases from V and 1 base from J, with 14 bases in between. Germline loops: CDR1 SGHAT, CDR2 FQNNGV. This CDR3 comprises 16 residues.

The chain employs TRBV7-9 and TRBJ1-2; D possibly corresponds to TRBD1 (6 bases). The CDR3 extends over 13 amino acids. V lost 5 bases to trimming and J lost 8 bases, with 15 bases between them. Germline loops: CDR1 SEHNR, CDR2 FQNEAQ (reference sequence). Here the CDR3 DNA reads TGTGCCAGCAGCCCCGACAGGCGTAGAGGCTACACCTTC. Translation gives CASSPDRRRGYTF.

The chain combines TRBV5-4 with TRBJ1-4, with TRBD1 matching over 8 bases. Trimming at V came to 5 bases and at J to 8 bases, leaving 11 bases not matched to a gene. This CDR3 has 15 residues. Germline assignment: CDR1 SGHNT and CDR2 YYREEE (reference sequence). CDR3 in DNA: TGTGCCAGCAGTCGATCACAGGGGGTTGGAGAAAAACTGTTTTTT. It translates to CASSRSQGVGEKLFF. The full variable domain, completed using reference TRBV5-4 and TRBJ1-4, is ETGVTQSPTHLIKTRGQQVTLRCSSQSGHNTVSWYQQALGQGPQFIFQYYREEENGRGNFPPRFSGLQFPNYSSELNVNALELDDSALYLCASSRSQGVGEKLFFGSGTQLSVL.

The rearrangement joins TRBV7-9 to TRBJ2-4; the D gene is possibly TRBD1 (5 bases). This CDR3 is 14 amino acids long. The germline V and J ends were trimmed by 6 bases and 5 bases, with 14 bases remaining between them. In germline, CDR1 is SEHNR, CDR2 FQNEAQ (reference sequence). In DNA, the CDR3 is TGTGCCAGCAGTCATACTGACAGAGAAAACATTCAGTACTTC. As protein: CASSHTDRENIQYF.

The CDR3: CASSRLGTGRDYGYTF. In DNA, the CDR3 is TGTGCCAGCAGCCGCCTTGGGACAGGGCGGGACTATGGCTACACCTTC. The chain recombines TRBV6-6 with TRBJ1-2, with 9 nucleotides matching TRBD1. Trimming removed 6 bases from V and 3 bases from J; junction bases left unmatched: 11. The CDR3 length is 16 residues. Germline CDR1 reads MNHNY; CDR2 reads SVGAGI (reference sequence).

A single count supports this clone. This rearrangement joins TRBV11-2 to TRBJ2-2; D is unresolved. Germline lookup yields CDR1 SGHAT and CDR2 FQNNGV. The CDR3 has 16 amino acids. V lost 5 bases and J 0 bases, leaving 13 bases between the germline ends. The CDR3 here is CASSLQGLANTGELFF. DNA for the CDR3: TGTGCCAGCAGCCTCCAAGGGCTAGCGAACACCGGGGAGCTGTTTTTT.

The V and J genes are TRBV27 and TRBJ2-2; TRBD1 matches at 10 bases. The V gene's germline CDR1 is MNHEY and CDR2 SMNVEV (reference sequence). J gave up 5 bases and V 0 bases, and 18 bases lay outside the gene matches. CDR3 size: 21 residues. In DNA, the CDR3 is TGTGCCAGCAGTTTATCGACTATGACAGGGGGCTCAACCGGAGCAACCGGGGAGCTGTTTTTT. Translating it yields CASSLSTMTGGSTGATGELFF.

The chain couples TRBV20-1 to TRBJ1-5, with D maybe TRBD1 (5 bases). V lost 3 bases to trimming and J lost 7 bases, with 19 bases between them. The CDR3 runs 15 residues. Germline values: CDR1 DFQATT, CDR2 SNEGSKA (reference sequence). CDR3 loop: CSASLGPGSGQPQHF. The CDR3 nucleotides read TGCAGTGCTAGTTTGGGCCCAGGGTCGGGGCAGCCCCAGCATTTT.

The genes are TRBV11-1 and TRBJ1-4, with a weak D call TRBD1 (5 bases). The CDR3 covers 13 residues. The germline CDR1 and CDR2 sequences are SGHAT and FQDESV (reference sequence). The V end lost 3 bases, the J end lost 8 bases, and 10 bases lay between the germline ends. CDR3 protein: CASSLGEREKLFF. CDR3 bases: TGTGCCAGCAGCTTGGGGGAGCGGGAAAAACTGTTTTTT.

With regard to this clone: The junction shows a germline mismatch at one end, possibly a read error. The chain uses TRBV2 and TRBJ2-7; 7 positions match TRBD1. Germline lookup yields CDR1 SNHLY and CDR2 FYNNEI. The CDR3 spans 15 residues. The CDR3 spells CASSEALGTVYKQYF. DNA of the CDR3: TGTGCCAGCAGTGAAGCGCTTGGGACAGTCTACAAGCAGTACTTC.

This sequence joins TRBV4-3 and TRBJ2-7; 8 nucleotides align to TRBD2. The CDR3 loop spans 15 amino acids. Trimming cost V 0 bases and J 2 bases; bases outside gene matches: 3. Germline CDR1 is LGHNA and CDR2 is YSLEER. Here the CDR3 DNA reads TGCGCCAGCAGCCAAGATACGGGGGGGCCCTACGAGCAGTACTTC. Protein product: CASSQDTGGPYEQYF.

V gene TRBV5-4 combines with J gene TRBJ2-1, with 12 bases that match TRBD2. CDR3 size: 16 residues. The germline V gene has CDR1 SGHNT and CDR2 YYREEE (reference sequence). The ends lost 4 bases at V and 8 bases at J; junction bases unmatched: 10. CDR3 bases: TGTGCCAGCAGCGGGGAAGGACTAGCGGGGAGGGATGAGCAGTTCTTC. Protein sequence: CASSGEGLAGRDEQFF.

This chain links TRBV7-9 with TRBJ2-3; no clear D gene. CDR1 and CDR2 from the germline V gene are SEHNR and FQNEAQ (reference sequence). The CDR3 runs 16 residues. V lost 3 bases and J lost 4, with 17 bases in between. The CDR3 region has the DNA TGTGCCAGCAGCTTCCCACACGGTTCCAGCGCAGATACGCAGTATTTT. Its translation: CASSFPHGSSADTQYF.

This chain connects TRBV25-1 to TRBJ1-2, with unresolved D. Trimming shortened V by 2 bases and J by 1 base, and 5 bases separated the two germline ends. Germline V lookup: CDR1 MGHDK, CDR2 SYGVNS. The CDR3 is 13 residues long. The CDR3 region has the DNA TGTGCCAGCAGTGAAAGGATTAACTATGGCTACACCTTC. This gives the protein CASSERINYGYTF.

The chain uses TRBV6-4 and TRBJ2-1; 11 bases are a match to TRBD2. This CDR3 is 18 amino acids long. Germline CDR1 and CDR2: MRHNA and SNTAGT. The trim removed 0 bases at V and 4 bases at J, leaving 8 bases unmatched. The CDR3 spells CASSDSTSGAAPYNEQFF. CDR3 nucleotide sequence: TGTGCCAGCAGTGACTCGACTAGCGGGGCGGCTCCGTACAATGAGCAGTTCTTC.

CDR3 DNA sequence: TGTGCCACCAGCTCACAAGGGCCAGCGCGAGCTTTCTTT. Its protein product is CATSSQGPARAFF. The chain recombines TRBV15 with TRBJ1-1; D is unresolved. The CDR3 loop spans 13 amino acids. Trimming stripped 5 bases from V and 10 bases from J, with 17 bases between. Germline V lookup: CDR1 LNHNV, CDR2 YYDKDF (reference sequence).

The rearrangement links TRBV7-9 to TRBJ2-3; D gene uncertain. CDR3 length equals 17 residues. Germline V CDR1 and CDR2: SEHNR, FQNEAQ (reference sequence). V was clipped by 1 base and J by 2 bases, with 16 bases between them. The CDR3 is CASSLGVLVRVTDTQYF. The CDR3, as DNA: TGTGCCAGCAGCTTAGGGGTATTGGTACGGGTCACAGATACGCAGTATTTT. Full variable domain (remainder filled in from reference TRBV7-9 and TRBJ2-3): DTGVSQNPRHKITKRGQNVTFRCDPISEHNRLYWYRQTLGQGPEFLTYFQNEAQLEKSRLLSDRFSAERPKGSFSTLEIQRTEQGDSAMYLCASSLGVLVRVTDTQYFGPGTRLTVL.